This TCR beta chain was identified during a study of blood T cell repertoires in COVID-19. Background on the study: Samples taken during acute and convalescent COVID-19 were collected in the United States, Italy and Spain.

This clone was seen only a few times. The method was immunoSEQ multiplex PCR; TCRdb's version includes in-frame clones alone and lacks a portion of them. The data hold around 25,000 clones, with nearly 90% observed a single time. This CDR3 has 13 residues. Germline assignment: CDR1 LGHDT and CDR2 YNNKEL (reference sequence). Trimming took 4 bases from V and 6 from J, leaving 10 bases between them. This receptor was obtained from a human donor in a cohort sampled during active COVID-19. The material sequenced was peripheral blood. This chain connects TRBV3-1 (or the pseudogene TRBV3-2) to TRBJ2-1, with D maybe TRBD1 (5 bases). The DNA for the CDR3 is TGTGCCAGCAGCCTCCTGCAGGGCAATGAGCAGTTCTTC. Translating it yields CASSLLQGNEQFF.